The 32 T cell receptor beta chains below come from one sample, sequenced in a study of control samples from healthy donors and cancer patients. Repertoires were generated with immunoSEQ multiplex PCR, while TCRdb's copy carries only in-frame clones and drops some. The data contain about 22,000 clones, 83% of them singletons. The sample was PBMCs. Receptors were obtained from a man aged 55-75 years with head and neck cancer.

The V and J genes are TRBV10-2 and TRBJ1-2; 7 bases match TRBD1. The CDR3 length is 14 residues. The germline V gene has CDR1 WSHSY and CDR2 SAAADI. The V and J ends lost 0 bases and 4 bases, in that order; junction bases with no gene match: 2. In DNA form, the CDR3 reads TGCGCCAGCAGTGAGTCGGGGGACAGCTATGGCTACACCTTC. This sequence encodes CASSESGDSYGYTF.

The V call is TRBV5-1, the J call TRBJ1-6; perhaps TRBD1 as D (6 bases). Trimming left V 0 bases short and J 8 bases short, with 12 bases between. This CDR3 region has 15 residues. Germline V gene sequence: CDR1 SGHRS, CDR2 YFSETQ. The CDR3 sequence is CASSLDWGADSPLHF. The CDR3 DNA follows: TGCGCCAGCAGCTTGGATTGGGGGGCAGATTCACCCCTCCACTTT.

The rearrangement joins TRBV27 to TRBJ1-2; possible D gene TRBD1, 5 bases. The CDR3 has 13 amino acids. Germline-derived CDR1 and CDR2 are MNHEY and SMNVEV (reference sequence). The V end was cut by 3 bases, the J end by 9 bases, with 14 bases between. CDR3 in DNA: TGTGCCAGCAGTTTGGGGCGCCAGGGTCGCTACACCTTC. The encoded protein is CASSLGRQGRYTF.

The V gene is TRBV5-6, the J gene TRBJ1-2; no clear D. The germline V gene encodes CDR1 SGHDT and CDR2 YYEEEE. V lost 2 bases and J 3 bases, leaving 14 bases between the germline ends. This CDR3 has 15 residues. CDR3 in amino acids: CASSFVEGSDYGYTF. CDR3 nucleotide sequence: TGTGCCAGCAGCTTTGTCGAGGGATCGGACTATGGCTACACCTTC. Based on the CDR3 plus reference TRBV5-6 and TRBJ1-2, the full variable domain is DAGVTQSPTHLIKTRGQQVTLRCSPKSGHDTVSWYQQALGQGPQFIFQYYEEEERQRGNFPDRFSGHQFPNYSSELNVNALLLGDSALYLCASSFVEGSDYGYTFGSGTRLTVV.

The gene calls are TRBV6-2 or TRBV6-3 and TRBJ2-7; 9 nucleotides line up with TRBD2. The ends lost 6 bases at V and 11 bases at J; junction bases unmatched: 11. CDR3 length: 13 residues. CDR1 is MNHEY and CDR2 is SVGEGT in the germline V gene. This CDR3 reads CASSPFSGGLEYF. CDR3 nucleotides: TGTGCCAGCAGCCCGTTCAGCGGGGGGCTGGAGTACTTC.

The V gene is TRBV3-1 (or the pseudogene TRBV3-2), the J gene TRBJ2-3, with no clear D. The CDR3 is made up of 14 amino acids. V shed 4 bases and J shed 2 bases, with 10 bases lying between them. Germline assignment: CDR1 LGHDT and CDR2 YNNKEL (reference sequence). Here the CDR3 reads CASSPKWTTDTQYF. CDR3 in DNA: TGTGCCAGCAGCCCCAAGTGGACCACAGATACGCAGTATTTT.

The chain couples TRBV18 to TRBJ2-6; unclear D gene. The CDR3 length is 17 residues. V lost 0 bases to trimming and J lost 0 bases, with 9 bases between them. Germline-derived CDR1 and CDR2 are KGHSH and LQKENI. This chain's CDR3 is CASSPPGFNSGANVLTF. The CDR3 DNA reads as TGTGCCAGCTCACCACCGGGGTTCAACTCTGGGGCCAACGTCCTGACTTTC.

The rearrangement joins TRBV7-9 to TRBJ2-7; perhaps TRBD2 as D (6 bases). The V gene's germline CDR1 is SEHNR and CDR2 FQNEAQ (reference sequence). CDR3 length equals 17 residues. V dropped 1 base and J dropped 3 bases, with 19 bases sitting between them. The CDR3 is CASSLVGSTGVGYEQYF. The CDR3 DNA reads TGTGCCAGCAGCTTAGTAGGTTCGACGGGGGTCGGCTACGAGCAGTACTTC.

This chain links TRBV5-5 with TRBJ2-5; TRBD2 matches 9 bases. Trimming removed 0 bases from V and 0 bases from J; junction bases left unmatched: 3. CDR3 size: 16 residues. Germline V gene data show CDR1 as SGHKS and CDR2 as YYEKEE (reference sequence). CDR3 protein: CASSLGGGGDQETQYF. The DNA for the CDR3 is TGTGCCAGCAGCTTGGGGGGCGGGGGGGACCAAGAGACCCAGTACTTC.

V and J are TRBV5-4 and TRBJ1-1; TRBD1 might be the D (5 bases). Trimming shortened V by 2 bases and J by 3 bases, and 8 bases separated the two germline ends. The germline V gene has CDR1 SGHNT and CDR2 YYREEE (reference sequence). The CDR3 totals 13 residues. CDR3 DNA sequence: TGTGCCAGCAGCTTAGGGGTCGACACTGAAGCTTTCTTT. It yields the protein CASSLGVDTEAFF.

J is TRBJ2-1 and V is TRBV3-1 (or the pseudogene TRBV3-2); no firm D call. V was pared by 4 bases and J by 6 bases, with 16 bases between. The CDR3 runs 15 residues. Germline V gene sequence: CDR1 LGHDT, CDR2 YNNKEL (reference sequence). The CDR3 here is CASSPRLSDGNEQFF. The CDR3 DNA reads as TGTGCCAGCAGCCCTCGACTTTCCGACGGCAATGAGCAGTTCTTC.

The rearrangement links TRBV7-8 to TRBJ2-3, with TRBD2 matching over 11 bases. After removal of 2 bases from V and 2 bases from J, the junction contained 6 bases not matched to a gene. Germline-derived CDR1 and CDR2 are SGHVS and FQNEAQ. The length of the CDR3 is 17 residues. CDR3 sequence: CASSLRSSGGYTDTQYF. The CDR3 bases are TGTGCCAGCAGCTTAAGGTCTAGCGGGGGGTACACAGATACGCAGTATTTT.

The gene calls are TRBV7-9 and TRBJ2-3, with 11 bases matching TRBD2. With 1 base clipped from V and 2 bases from J, the junction kept 8 bases outside the gene matches. Germline V lookup: CDR1 SEHNR, CDR2 FQNEAQ (reference sequence). The length of the CDR3 is 18 residues. CDR3 residues: CASSLGQTSGIYTDTQYF. The CDR3 region has the DNA TGTGCCAGCAGCTTAGGACAGACTAGCGGGATATACACAGATACGCAGTATTTT.

J is TRBJ1-6 and V is TRBV9, with D maybe TRBD1 (5 bases). Trimming pared 3 bases from V and 7 bases from J, leaving 14 bases between. This CDR3 is built from 15 residues. The V gene's germline CDR1 is SGDLS and CDR2 YYNGEE. CDR3 loop: CASSGGGSGNSPLHF. The CDR3 nucleotides are TGTGCCAGCAGCGGCGGGGGGAGTGGCAATTCACCCCTCCACTTT.

The rearrangement uses TRBV4-3 and TRBJ1-6; a possible D gene is TRBD1 (6 bases). Trimming stripped 4 bases from V and 2 bases from J, with 15 bases between. The germline V gene encodes CDR1 LGHNA and CDR2 YSLEER. This CDR3 has 17 residues. As DNA, the CDR3 is TGCGCCAGCAGCCCCCGGAACCGGGGGCCCTATAATTCACCCCTCCACTTT. This sequence encodes CASSPRNRGPYNSPLHF.

This chain links TRBV18 with TRBJ2-7; 8 nucleotides align to TRBD1. Germline-derived CDR1 and CDR2 are KGHSH and LQKENI. The length of the CDR3 is 15 residues. The ends lost 6 bases at V and 4 bases at J; junction bases unmatched: 11. In nucleotides, the CDR3 is TGTGCCAGCTCCCAAACCGGGACAGGAGGATACGAGCAGTACTTC. It specifies CASSQTGTGGYEQYF.

The chain links TRBV13 to TRBJ2-3; TRBD2 agrees at 11 bases. V trimming: 4 bases; J trimming: 6 bases; junction bases outside the gene matches: 12. The CDR3 is made up of 17 amino acids. Germline V gene data show CDR1 as PRHDT and CDR2 as FYEKMQ (reference sequence). CDR3 sequence reads: CASSSSGLAGPLDTQYF. The CDR3 DNA follows: TGTGCCAGCAGCTCAAGTGGACTAGCGGGTCCTTTGGATACGCAGTATTTT.

The chain is built from TRBV7-9 and TRBJ2-7; D is perhaps TRBD1 (5 bases). V lost 1 base and J 7 bases, leaving 14 bases between the germline ends. Germline assignment: CDR1 SEHNR and CDR2 FQNEAQ (reference sequence). The CDR3 runs 14 residues. CDR3 sequence (DNA): TGTGCCAGCAGCTTAGTTGACAGCCGAGGAGAGCAGTACTTC. Residues: CASSLVDSRGEQYF.

The chain joins TRBV3-1 (or the pseudogene TRBV3-2) to TRBJ1-1; no reliable D call. Trimming took 5 bases from V and 5 from J, leaving 9 bases between them. The CDR3 runs to 12 residues. Germline V gene lookup returns CDR1 LGHDT and CDR2 YNNKEL (reference sequence). The CDR3 region is CASSSRATEAFF. Written as DNA, the CDR3 is TGTGCCAGCAGCTCCCGGGCAACTGAAGCTTTCTTT.

This sequence joins TRBV29-1 and TRBJ2-7; tentatively, D is TRBD1 or TRBD2 (6 bases each). This CDR3 has 14 amino acids. V was cut by 6 bases and J by 0 bases, with 15 bases left in between. Germline CDR1 reads SQVTM; CDR2 reads ANQGSEA. CDR3: CSVGGSLLSYEQYF. The CDR3 nucleotides read TGCAGCGTGGGGGGCAGCCTCCTCTCCTACGAGCAGTACTTC.

This clone showed up just once. This chain joins TRBV2 and TRBJ2-7; D call uncertain. Trimming pared 6 bases from V and 5 bases from J, leaving 14 bases between. Germline CDR1 is SNHLY and CDR2 is FYNNEI. This CDR3 spans 13 amino acids. This CDR3 reads CASRGDWVHEQYF. The CDR3 nucleotides read TGTGCCAGCAGGGGCGACTGGGTCCACGAGCAGTACTTC.

This clone was picked up a small number of times. The rearrangement uses TRBV2 and TRBJ2-7; a weak D match, TRBD1 (6 bases). There are 11 residues in the CDR3. Germline assignment: CDR1 SNHLY and CDR2 FYNNEI. V lost 9 bases and J lost 3, with 9 bases in between. For the CDR3, the DNA is TGTGCCAGAGGGGACATCTACGAGCAGTACTTC. This translates into CARGDIYEQYF.

V usage is TRBV7-9 and J usage is TRBJ2-3; no clear D. Trimming left V 5 bases short and J 10 bases short, with 10 bases between. Germline CDR1 SEHNR, CDR2 FQNEAQ (reference sequence). The CDR3 has 11 amino acids. The CDR3 DNA reads TGTGCCAGCAGCGCCCAAGGCCCGCAGTATTTT. This encodes CASSAQGPQYF.

In this sample, this clone turned up a few times. The genes are TRBV5-1 and TRBJ2-1; 10 positions match TRBD2. The CDR3 length is 15 residues. Per the germline V gene, CDR1 is SGHRS and CDR2 is YFSETQ. With 4 bases clipped from V and 4 bases from J, the junction kept 5 bases outside the gene matches. CDR3 amino acids: CASSPWTSGYNEQFF. In nucleotides, the CDR3 is TGCGCCAGCAGCCCATGGACTAGCGGATACAATGAGCAGTTCTTC.

The chain carries TRBV10-2 and TRBJ2-3, with TRBD2 matching over 9 bases. The CDR3 extends over 17 amino acids. Per the germline V gene, CDR1 is WSHSY and CDR2 is SAAADI. The trim removed 0 bases at V and 4 bases at J, leaving 8 bases unmatched. CDR3 sequence reads: CASSESTAGGLADTQYF. In nucleotides, the CDR3 is TGCGCCAGCAGTGAGTCGACGGCGGGGGGGCTGGCAGATACGCAGTATTTT.

Note on this clone: Other DNA sequences in this sample translate to the same CDR3. This chain joins TRBV28 and TRBJ2-7; no clear D. Germline V lookup: CDR1 MDHEN, CDR2 SYDVKM. With 2 bases removed from V and 4 bases from J, the gap between germline ends came to 9 bases. The CDR3 length is 13 residues. The CDR3 sequence: CASSLRLVYEQYF. The CDR3, as DNA: TGTGCCAGCAGTTTACGGTTGGTTTACGAGCAGTACTTC.

This chain links TRBV7-2 with TRBJ2-1, with TRBD2 matching over 9 bases. Germline V lookup: CDR1 SGHTA, CDR2 FQGNSA. The CDR3 spans 16 residues. V lost 5 bases, J lost 4 bases, and 9 bases stayed unmatched. The DNA for the CDR3 is TGTGCCAGCAGCCAAATAGCGGGAGCGGGGTACAATGAGCAGTTCTTC. Amino acid sequence: CASSQIAGAGYNEQFF. The whole variable domain, remainder taken from reference TRBV7-2 and TRBJ2-1, is GAGVSQSPSNKVTEKGKDVELRCDPISGHTALYWYRQSLGQGLEFLIYFQGNSAPDKSGLPSDRFSAERTGGSVSTLTIQRTQQEDSAVYLCASSQIAGAGYNEQFFGPGTRLTVL.

This chain connects TRBV21-1 to TRBJ1-1; the D call of TRBD1 is as the table states it, not checked on the DNA. TRBV21-1 is reported as a pseudogene. CDR3 size: 17 residues. The CDR3 DNA reads as TGTGCCAGCAGAGACGGGACAGGCGATGCCTTGAACACTGAAGCTTTCTTT. Translated, it gives CASRDGTGDALNTEAFF.

The rearrangement links TRBV28 to TRBJ2-1; D gene ambiguous. Trimming removed 6 bases from V and 5 bases from J, with 11 bases in between. The CDR3 runs 13 residues. Per germline, CDR1 MDHEN and CDR2 SYDVKM. The CDR3 region has the DNA TGTGCCAGCAGCCCAAACACAGACAATGAGCAGTTCTTC. As protein: CASSPNTDNEQFF.

This chain links TRBV20-1 with TRBJ1-2; a possible D gene is TRBD1 (5 bases). Germline V CDR1 and CDR2: DFQATT, SNEGSKA (reference sequence). There are 11 residues in the CDR3. The germline V and J ends were trimmed by 6 bases and 9 bases, with 14 bases remaining between them. This chain's CDR3 is CSAERGASYTF. CDR3 sequence (DNA): TGCAGTGCGGAGAGGGGAGCGAGCTACACCTTC.

This rearrangement joins TRBV19 to TRBJ2-7; D call uncertain. CDR1 is LNHDA and CDR2 is SQIVND in the germline V gene (reference sequence). With 5 bases removed from V and 4 bases from J, the gap between germline ends came to 6 bases. This CDR3 comprises 11 residues. As DNA, the CDR3 is TGTGCCAGTAGTCTTGGTTACGAGCAGTACTTC. It translates to CASSLGYEQYF.

The V and J genes are TRBV27 and TRBJ1-4; TRBD1 agrees at 9 bases. The CDR3 sequence is 14 residues long. The germline V gene encodes CDR1 MNHEY and CDR2 SMNVEV (reference sequence). Trimming took 4 bases from V and 8 from J; bases not matched to a gene: 5. The CDR3 sequence is CASSSTGGWEKLFF. In DNA form, the CDR3 reads TGTGCCAGCAGTTCCACAGGGGGCTGGGAAAAACTGTTTTTT.